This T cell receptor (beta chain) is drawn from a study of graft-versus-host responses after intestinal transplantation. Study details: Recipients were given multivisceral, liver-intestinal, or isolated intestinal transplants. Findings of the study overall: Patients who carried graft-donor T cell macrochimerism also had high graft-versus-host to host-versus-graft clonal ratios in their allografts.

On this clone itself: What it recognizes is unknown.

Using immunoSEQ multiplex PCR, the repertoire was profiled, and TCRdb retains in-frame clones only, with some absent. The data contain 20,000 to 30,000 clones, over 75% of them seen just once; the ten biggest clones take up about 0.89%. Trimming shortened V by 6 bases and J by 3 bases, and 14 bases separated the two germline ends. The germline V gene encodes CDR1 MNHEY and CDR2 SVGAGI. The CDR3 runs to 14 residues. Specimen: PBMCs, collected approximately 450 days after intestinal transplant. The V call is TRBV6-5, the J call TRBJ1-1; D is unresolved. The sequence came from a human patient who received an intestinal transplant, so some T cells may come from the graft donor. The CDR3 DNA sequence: TGTGCCAGCAGACGGACGGTCGTCGACACTGAAGCTTTCTTT. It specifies CASRRTVVDTEAFF.